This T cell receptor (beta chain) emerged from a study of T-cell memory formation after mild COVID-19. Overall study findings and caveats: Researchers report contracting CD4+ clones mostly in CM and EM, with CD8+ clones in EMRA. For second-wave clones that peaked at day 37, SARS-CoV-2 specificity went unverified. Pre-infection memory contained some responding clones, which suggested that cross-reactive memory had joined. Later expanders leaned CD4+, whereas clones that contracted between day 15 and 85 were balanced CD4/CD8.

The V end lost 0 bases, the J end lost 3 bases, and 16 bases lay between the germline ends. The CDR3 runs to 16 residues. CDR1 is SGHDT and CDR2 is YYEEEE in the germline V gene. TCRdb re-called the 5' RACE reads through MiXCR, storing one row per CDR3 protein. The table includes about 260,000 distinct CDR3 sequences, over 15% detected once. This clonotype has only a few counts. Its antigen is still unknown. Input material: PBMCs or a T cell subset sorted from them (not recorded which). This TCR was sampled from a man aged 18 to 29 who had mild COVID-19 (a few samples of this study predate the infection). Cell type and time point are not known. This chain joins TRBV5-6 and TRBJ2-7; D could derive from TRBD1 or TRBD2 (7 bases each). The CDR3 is CASSLAVRGGFYEQYF. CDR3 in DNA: TGTGCCAGCAGCTTGGCCGTCAGGGGGGGTTTCTACGAGCAGTACTTC.